This T cell receptor (beta chain) was sequenced during a study of T cell responses to AZD1222 COVID-19 vaccine listed by TCRdb under 2021. Regarding the research as a whole: Because spike-specific TCR depth and breadth did not differ between the two schedules, AZD1222 recipients who got a second dose at roughly 4 weeks were pooled with those who got a second dose at roughly 12 weeks. Trial participants were enrolled by age into subgroups of 18-55, 56-69 and 70-plus years, and around 150, 28 and 57 TCR-sequenced participants, respectively, were included in these subgroups. A total of more than 230 trial participants underwent TCR sequencing, of whom about 210 received two doses of AZD1222 and some 25 received two doses of the MenACWY control vaccine. Overall study results and their limits: Conclusions about previously exposed vaccinees were limited because only six AZD1222 recipients were SARS-CoV-2 seropositive at baseline. CD4 TCRs associated with the vaccine covered the entire spike protein, and the dominant responses were in regions 160-218 and 743-854. Nearly half of unique spike-specific TCRs reportedly recognized epitopes outside regions mutated in the B.1.351 and B.1.1.7 variants. The 56-69-year group was small, and its depth increase did not reach significance, likely because of low power. Spike-specific TCR breadth and depth rose significantly after two AZD1222 doses compared with day 0 and with MenACWY recipients. Because no day 14 peak-response samples were available, repertoires were characterized only after the peak T cell response. Most participants were white British and females outnumbered males, and the authors suggested that clonal diversity may have been underestimated.

The CDR3 regions of human TCRbeta chains were subjected to immunosequencing. The paper's data handling went like this. TCRs in the repertoires were compared against a reference library of SARS-CoV-2-specific TCRs that had been generated with the MIRA antigen-specificity platform. Breadth meant the fraction of unique TCRs that were SARS-CoV-2-associated, whereas depth meant the fraction of total T cells that were SARS-CoV-2-associated. Using the MIRA data, every spike-specific TCR was mapped to the spike region that the TCR reacted to and assigned to either a CD4 or a CD8 class. Log10-transformed breadth and depth values were compared by one-way ANOVA with Sidak's multiple comparisons tests. This immuneACCESS table, as held by TCRdb, lists in-frame sequences with V and J called but not all clones. Of the missing ones, under half trace to an unresolved V gene in checked studies; the others have no known cause. For V, J and clone size, that table is used; D and trimming come from the DNA. The sample records around 130,000 clones, 93% of which are singletons. Of the sample, about 5% is held by the ten largest clones.

Remarks on this clone: Its antigen remains undetermined. Base qualities are not provided; no much larger clone lies one nucleotide away.

CDR1 SGHVS and CDR2 FQNEAQ are derived from the germline V gene. The germline V and J ends show losses of 5 bases and 4 bases respectively, and no gene match explains 10 bases of the junction. The CDR3 goes from the cysteine to the phenylalanine over 15 residues. The read is trimmed to its CDR3 DNA, 45 bases read in frame from base 1. What the time point label conveys for this sample: baseline before first vaccination. Vaccinee samples were obtained from the UK trials COV001 and COV002, which included a single-blind randomized controlled phase 2/3 trial of AZD1222 (ChAdOx1 nCoV-19) in healthy adults. For TCRbeta chain sequencing, PBMC samples were collected from trial participants at day 0 and at day 28 after the second dose.

This receptor was obtained from an adult in good health. Sequenced material: peripheral blood, taken on day 0 of AZD1222 vaccination. This receptor chain uses TRBV7-8 and TRBJ1-2; 7 nucleotides in the junction match TRBD1. The bases are TGTGCCAGCAGCACACAGGGGTCGATGGTCTATGGCTACACCTTC. Translated, this is CASSTQGSMVYGYTF.